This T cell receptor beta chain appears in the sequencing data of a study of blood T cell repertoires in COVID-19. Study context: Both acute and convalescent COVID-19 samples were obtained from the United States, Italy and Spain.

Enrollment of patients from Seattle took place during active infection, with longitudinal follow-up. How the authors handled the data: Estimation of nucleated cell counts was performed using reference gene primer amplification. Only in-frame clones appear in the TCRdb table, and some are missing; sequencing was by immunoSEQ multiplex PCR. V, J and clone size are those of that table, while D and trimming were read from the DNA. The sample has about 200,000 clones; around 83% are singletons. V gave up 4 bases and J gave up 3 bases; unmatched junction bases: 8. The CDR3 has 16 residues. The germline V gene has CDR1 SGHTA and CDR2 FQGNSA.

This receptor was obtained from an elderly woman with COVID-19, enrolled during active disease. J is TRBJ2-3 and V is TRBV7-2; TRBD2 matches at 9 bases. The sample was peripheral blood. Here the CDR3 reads CASSSQRGARTDTQYF. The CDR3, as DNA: TGTGCCAGCAGCTCACAGCGGGGGGCCCGGACAGATACGCAGTATTTT. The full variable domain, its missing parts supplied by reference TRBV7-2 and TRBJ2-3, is GAGVSQSPSNKVTEKGKDVELRCDPISGHTALYWYRQSLGQGLEFLIYFQGNSAPDKSGLPSDRFSAERTGGSVSTLTIQRTQQEDSAVYLCASSSQRGARTDTQYFGPGTRLTVL.